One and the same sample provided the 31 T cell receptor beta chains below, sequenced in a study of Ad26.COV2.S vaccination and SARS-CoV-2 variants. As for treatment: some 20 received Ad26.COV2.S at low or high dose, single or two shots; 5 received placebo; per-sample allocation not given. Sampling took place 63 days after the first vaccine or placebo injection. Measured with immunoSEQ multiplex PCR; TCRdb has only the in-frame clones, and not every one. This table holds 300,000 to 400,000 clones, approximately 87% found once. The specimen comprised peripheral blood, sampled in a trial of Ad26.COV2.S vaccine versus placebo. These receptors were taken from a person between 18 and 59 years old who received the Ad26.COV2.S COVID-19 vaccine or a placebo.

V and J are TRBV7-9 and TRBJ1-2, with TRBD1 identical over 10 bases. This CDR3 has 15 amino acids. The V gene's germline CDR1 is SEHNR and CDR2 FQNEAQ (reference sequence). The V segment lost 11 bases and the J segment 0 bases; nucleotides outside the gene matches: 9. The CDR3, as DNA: TGTGCCCTTATCCGGGGACAGGGGACTAACTATGGCTACACCTTC. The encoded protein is CALIRGQGTNYGYTF.

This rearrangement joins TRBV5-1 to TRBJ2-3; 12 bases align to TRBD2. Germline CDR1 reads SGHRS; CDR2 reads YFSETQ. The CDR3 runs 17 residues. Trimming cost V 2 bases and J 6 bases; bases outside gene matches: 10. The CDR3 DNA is TGCGCCAGCAGCTTAAACCAGGGTCTAGCGGGAGGGGATACGCAGTATTTT. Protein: CASSLNQGLAGGDTQYF.

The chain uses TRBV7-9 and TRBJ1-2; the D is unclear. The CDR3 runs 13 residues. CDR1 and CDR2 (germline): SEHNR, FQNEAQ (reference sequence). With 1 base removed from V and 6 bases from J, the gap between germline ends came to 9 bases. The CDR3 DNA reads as TGTGCCAGCAGCTTAGGTGAGGCGAATGGCTACACCTTC. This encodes CASSLGEANGYTF.

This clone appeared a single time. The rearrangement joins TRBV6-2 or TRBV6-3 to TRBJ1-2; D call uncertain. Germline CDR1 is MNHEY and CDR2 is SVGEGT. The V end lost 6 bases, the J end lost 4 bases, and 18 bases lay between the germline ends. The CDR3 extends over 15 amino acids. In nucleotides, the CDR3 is TGTGCCAGCAGCCCAACCCTGCCCGGGAGCTATGGCTACACCTTC. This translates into CASSPTLPGSYGYTF.

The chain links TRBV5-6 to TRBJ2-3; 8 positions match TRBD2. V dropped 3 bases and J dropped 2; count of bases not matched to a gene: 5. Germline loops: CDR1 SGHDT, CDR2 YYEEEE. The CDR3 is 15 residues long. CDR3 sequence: CASSSGGEPTDTQYF. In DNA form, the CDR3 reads TGTGCCAGCAGCTCGGGAGGGGAGCCCACAGATACGCAGTATTTT.

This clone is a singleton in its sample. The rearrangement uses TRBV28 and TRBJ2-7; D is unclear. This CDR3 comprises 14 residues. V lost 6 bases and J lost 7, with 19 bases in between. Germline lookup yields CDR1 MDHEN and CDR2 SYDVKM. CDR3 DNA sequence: TGTGCCAGCAGAGGGCCCGCAAGTTACCAAGAGCAGTACGTC. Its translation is CASRGPASYQEQYV.

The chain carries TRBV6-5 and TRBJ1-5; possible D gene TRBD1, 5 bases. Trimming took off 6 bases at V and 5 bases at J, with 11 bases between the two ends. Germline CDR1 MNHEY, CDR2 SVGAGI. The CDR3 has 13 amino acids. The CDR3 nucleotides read TGTGCCAGCAGGTCCGTAGGGGATCAGCCCCAGCATTTT. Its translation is CASRSVGDQPQHF.

The CDR3 region is CASSPHGGAFSYEQYV. CDR3 nucleotides: TGTGCCAGCAGCCCACACGGGGGGGCCTTCTCCTACGAGCAGTACGTC. This chain joins TRBV7-6 and TRBJ2-7; 8 positions agree with TRBD2. The germline CDR1 and CDR2 sequences are SGHVS and FNYEAQ. The CDR3 length is 16 residues. J gave up 0 bases and V 5 bases, and 9 bases lay outside the gene matches.

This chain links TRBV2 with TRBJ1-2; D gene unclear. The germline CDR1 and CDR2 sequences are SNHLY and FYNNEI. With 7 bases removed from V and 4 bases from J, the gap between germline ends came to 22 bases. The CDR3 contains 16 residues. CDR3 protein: CASTASDIKATYGYTF. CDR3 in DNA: TGTGCCAGCACTGCATCTGACATCAAGGCAACCTATGGCTACACCTTC.

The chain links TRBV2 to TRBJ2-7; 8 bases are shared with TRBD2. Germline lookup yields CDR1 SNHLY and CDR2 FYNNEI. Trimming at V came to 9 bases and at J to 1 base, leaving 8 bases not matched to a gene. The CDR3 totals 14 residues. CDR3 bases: TGTGCCAGTGCTGGGGCGGGAGGTTCCTACGAGCAGTACGTC. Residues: CASAGAGGSYEQYV.

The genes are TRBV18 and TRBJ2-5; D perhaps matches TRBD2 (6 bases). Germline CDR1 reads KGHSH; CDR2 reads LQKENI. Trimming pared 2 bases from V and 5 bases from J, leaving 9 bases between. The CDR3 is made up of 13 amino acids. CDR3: CASSPGDLETQYF. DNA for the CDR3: TGTGCCAGCTCACCAGGGGACTTGGAGACCCAGTACTTC.

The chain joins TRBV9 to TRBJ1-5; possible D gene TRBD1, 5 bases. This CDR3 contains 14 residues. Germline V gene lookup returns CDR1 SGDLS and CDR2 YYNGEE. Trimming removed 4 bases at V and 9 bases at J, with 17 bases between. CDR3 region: CASSRDGEKGPQHF. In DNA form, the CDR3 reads TGTGCCAGCAGCCGGGACGGAGAAAAAGGGCCCCAGCATTTT.

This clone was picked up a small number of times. The CDR3 is CASSHQSAEAFF. The CDR3 DNA reads TGTGCCAGCAGCCACCAGTCGGCTGAAGCTTTCTTT. The chain couples TRBV7-9 to TRBJ1-1; no firm D call. The CDR3 runs to 12 residues. Germline V lookup: CDR1 SEHNR, CDR2 FQNEAQ (reference sequence). V lost 5 bases to trimming and J lost 6 bases, with 10 bases between them.

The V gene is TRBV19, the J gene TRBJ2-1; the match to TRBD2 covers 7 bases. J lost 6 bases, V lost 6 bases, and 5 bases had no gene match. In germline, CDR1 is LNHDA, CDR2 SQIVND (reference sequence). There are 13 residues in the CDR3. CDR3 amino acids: CASRIGGGNEQFF. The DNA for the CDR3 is TGTGCCAGTAGGATCGGCGGGGGCAATGAGCAGTTCTTC.

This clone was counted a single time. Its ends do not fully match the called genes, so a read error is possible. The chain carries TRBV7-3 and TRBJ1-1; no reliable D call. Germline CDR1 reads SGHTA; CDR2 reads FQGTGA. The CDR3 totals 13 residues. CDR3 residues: CASSLTLNTEAFF. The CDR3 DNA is TGTGCCAGCAGCTTAACGTTGAATACTGAAGCTTTCTTT.

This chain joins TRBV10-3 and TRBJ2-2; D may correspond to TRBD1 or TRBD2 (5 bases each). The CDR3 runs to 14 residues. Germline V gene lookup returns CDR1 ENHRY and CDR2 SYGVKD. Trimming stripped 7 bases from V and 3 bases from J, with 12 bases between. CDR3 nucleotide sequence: TGTGCCATCATGGACCCGGGACACACCGGGGAGCTGTTTTTT. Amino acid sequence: CAIMDPGHTGELFF.

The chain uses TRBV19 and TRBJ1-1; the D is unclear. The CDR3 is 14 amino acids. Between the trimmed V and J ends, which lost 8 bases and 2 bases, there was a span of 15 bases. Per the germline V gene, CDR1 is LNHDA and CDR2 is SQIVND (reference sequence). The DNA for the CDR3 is TGTGCCAGTCACCTCCGCTGGGGAAACACTGAAGCTTTCTTT. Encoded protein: CASHLRWGNTEAFF.

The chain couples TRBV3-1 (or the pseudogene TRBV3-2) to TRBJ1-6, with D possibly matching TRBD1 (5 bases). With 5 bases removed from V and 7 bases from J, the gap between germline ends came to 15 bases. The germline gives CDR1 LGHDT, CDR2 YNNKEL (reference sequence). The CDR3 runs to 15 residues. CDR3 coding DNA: TGTGCCAGCAGCAAAGGGACTCGCCAGAATTCACCCCTCCACTTT. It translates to CASSKGTRQNSPLHF.

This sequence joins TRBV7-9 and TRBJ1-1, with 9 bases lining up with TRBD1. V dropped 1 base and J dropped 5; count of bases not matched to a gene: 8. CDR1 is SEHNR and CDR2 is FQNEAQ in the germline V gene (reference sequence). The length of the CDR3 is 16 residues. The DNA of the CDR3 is TGTGCCAGCAGCTTAGAAACAGGGGGCGCGGGGACTGAAGCTTTCTTT. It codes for CASSLETGGAGTEAFF.

This chain's CDR3 is CASSSPGQGPSNYGYTF. The CDR3 DNA is TGTGCCAGCAGCTCCCCGGGACAGGGGCCTTCTAACTATGGCTACACCTTC. The rearrangement links TRBV7-8 to TRBJ1-2, with 10 bases fitting TRBD1. Unmatched junction bases numbered 8, after V lost 4 bases and J lost 0 bases. CDR1 is SGHVS and CDR2 is FQNEAQ in the germline V gene. CDR3 size: 17 residues.

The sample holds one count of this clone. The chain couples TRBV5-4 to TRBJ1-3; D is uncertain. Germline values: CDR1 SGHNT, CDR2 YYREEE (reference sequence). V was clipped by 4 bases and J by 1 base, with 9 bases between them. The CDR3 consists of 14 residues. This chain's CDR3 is CASSLVPSGNTIYF. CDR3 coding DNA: TGTGCCAGCAGCCTGGTTCCTTCTGGAAACACCATATATTTT. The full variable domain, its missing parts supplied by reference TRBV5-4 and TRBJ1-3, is ETGVTQSPTHLIKTRGQQVTLRCSSQSGHNTVSWYQQALGQGPQFIFQYYREEENGRGNFPPRFSGLQFPNYSSELNVNALELDDSALYLCASSLVPSGNTIYFGEGSWLTVV.

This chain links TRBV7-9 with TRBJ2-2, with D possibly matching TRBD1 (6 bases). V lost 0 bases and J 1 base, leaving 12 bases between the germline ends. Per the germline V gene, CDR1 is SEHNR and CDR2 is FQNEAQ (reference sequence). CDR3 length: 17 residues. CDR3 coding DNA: TGTGCCAGCAGCTTAGCCTATTACAGGGAGAACACCGGGGAGCTGTTTTTT. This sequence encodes CASSLAYYRENTGELFF.

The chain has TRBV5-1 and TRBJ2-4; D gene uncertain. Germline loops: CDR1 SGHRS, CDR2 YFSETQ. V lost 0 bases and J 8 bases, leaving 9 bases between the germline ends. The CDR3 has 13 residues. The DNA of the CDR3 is TGCGCCAGCAGCTTGGCTCAGGAGTACATTCAGTACTTC. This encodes CASSLAQEYIQYF.

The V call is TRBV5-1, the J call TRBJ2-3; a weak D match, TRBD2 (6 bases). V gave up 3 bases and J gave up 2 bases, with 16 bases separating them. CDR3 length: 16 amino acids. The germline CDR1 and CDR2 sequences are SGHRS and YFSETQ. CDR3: CASSSTVAAPTDTQYF. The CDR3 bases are TGCGCCAGCAGCTCCACAGTAGCGGCGCCCACAGATACGCAGTATTTT.

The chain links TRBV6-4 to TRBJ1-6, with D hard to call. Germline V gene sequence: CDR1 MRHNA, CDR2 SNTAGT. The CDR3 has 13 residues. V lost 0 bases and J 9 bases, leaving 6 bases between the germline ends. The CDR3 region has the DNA TGTGCCAGCAGTGACTCCGAAGTTTCACCCCTCCACTTT. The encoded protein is CASSDSEVSPLHF.

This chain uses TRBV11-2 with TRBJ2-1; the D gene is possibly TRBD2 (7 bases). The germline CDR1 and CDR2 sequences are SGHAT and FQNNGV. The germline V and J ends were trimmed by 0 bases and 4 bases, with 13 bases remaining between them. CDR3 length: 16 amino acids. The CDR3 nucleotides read TGTGCCAGCAGCTTAGAGGGGGGGCTTTCTTACAATGAGCAGTTCTTC. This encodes CASSLEGGLSYNEQFF.

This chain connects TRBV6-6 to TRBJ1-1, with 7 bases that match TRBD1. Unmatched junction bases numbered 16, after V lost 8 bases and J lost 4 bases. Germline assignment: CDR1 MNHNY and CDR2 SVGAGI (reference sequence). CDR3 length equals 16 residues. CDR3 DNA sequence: TGTGCCAGCGTCGGGACAGCTTCGGGTAGTGGCACTGAAGCTTTCTTT. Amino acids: CASVGTASGSGTEAFF.

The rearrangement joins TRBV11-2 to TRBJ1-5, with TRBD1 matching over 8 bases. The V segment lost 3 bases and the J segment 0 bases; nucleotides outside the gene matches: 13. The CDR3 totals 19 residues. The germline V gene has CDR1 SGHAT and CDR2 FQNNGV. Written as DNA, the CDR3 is TGTGCCAGCAGCTTTAGGGACAGGAGTTTAGACAATAGCAATCAGCCCCAGCATTTT. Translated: CASSFRDRSLDNSNQPQHF. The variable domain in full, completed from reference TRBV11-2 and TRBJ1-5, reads EAGVAQSPRYKIIEKRQSVAFWCNPISGHATLYWYQQILGQGPKLLIQFQNNGVVDDSQLPKDRFSAERLKGVDSTLKIQPAKLEDSAVYLCASSFRDRSLDNSNQPQHFGDGTRLSIL.

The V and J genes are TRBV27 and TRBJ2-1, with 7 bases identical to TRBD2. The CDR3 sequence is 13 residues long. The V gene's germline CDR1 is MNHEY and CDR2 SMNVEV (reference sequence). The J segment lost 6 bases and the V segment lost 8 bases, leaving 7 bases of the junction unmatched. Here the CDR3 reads CASGLLAVNEQFF. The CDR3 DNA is TGTGCCAGCGGCCTCCTAGCGGTCAATGAGCAGTTCTTC.

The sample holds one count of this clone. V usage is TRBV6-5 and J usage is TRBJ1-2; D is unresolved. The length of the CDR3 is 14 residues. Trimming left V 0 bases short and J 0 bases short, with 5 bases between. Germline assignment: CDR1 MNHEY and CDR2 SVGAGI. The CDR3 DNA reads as TGTGCCAGCAGTTACTCATCCACTAACTATGGCTACACCTTC. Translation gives CASSYSSTNYGYTF.

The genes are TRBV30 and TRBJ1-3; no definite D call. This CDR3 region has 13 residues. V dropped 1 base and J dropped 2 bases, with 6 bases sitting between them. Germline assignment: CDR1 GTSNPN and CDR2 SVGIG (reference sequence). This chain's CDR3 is CAWSAIPGNTIYF. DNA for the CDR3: TGTGCCTGGAGTGCCATTCCTGGAAACACCATATATTTT.